Shown below are 29 T cell receptor beta chains from a single sample sequenced in a study of blood T cell repertoires in COVID-19. Sequencing was performed with immunoSEQ multiplex PCR; in TCRdb, only in-frame clones are kept and a portion is missing. Seen here are hundreds of thousands of clones, approximately 90% observed once, and the top ten hold 1.1%. Sequencing was performed on PBMCs or T cells enriched from blood (not recorded which). Every receptor here comes from a man between 25 and 39 years old who had recovered from COVID-19.

The chain combines TRBV7-2 with TRBJ1-3; no firm D call. The CDR3 is 11 amino acids. Germline V gene lookup returns CDR1 SGHTA and CDR2 FQGNSA. Deletions cut 5 bases from V and 10 bases from J, with 9 bases between. CDR3 loop: CASSQAWTIYF. The CDR3 DNA reads TGTGCCAGCAGCCAGGCTTGGACCATATATTTT.

The chain links TRBV7-2 to TRBJ1-4; 8 bases are shared with TRBD1. The junction had 9 bases not matched to a gene; V was cut back by 1 base and J by 5 bases. CDR1 is SGHTA and CDR2 is FQGNSA in the germline V gene. This CDR3 comprises 17 residues. CDR3 in amino acids: CASSLDGRWTGNEKLFF. The CDR3 bases are TGTGCCAGCAGCTTAGATGGGCGTTGGACAGGGAATGAAAAACTGTTTTTT.

V is TRBV11-2 and J is TRBJ2-5; TRBD1 matches 9 bases. CDR3 length equals 18 residues. The V and J ends lost 0 bases and 5 bases, in that order; junction bases with no gene match: 13. Germline assignment: CDR1 SGHAT and CDR2 FQNNGV. CDR3 in amino acids: CASSLEFGQGQSGETQYF. CDR3 in DNA: TGTGCCAGCAGCTTAGAGTTTGGACAGGGGCAGAGTGGTGAGACCCAGTACTTC. Full variable domain (outside the CDR3, taken from reference TRBV11-2 and TRBJ2-5): EAGVAQSPRYKIIEKRQSVAFWCNPISGHATLYWYQQILGQGPKLLIQFQNNGVVDDSQLPKDRFSAERLKGVDSTLKIQPAKLEDSAVYLCASSLEFGQGQSGETQYFGPGTRLLVL.

The chain carries TRBV28 and TRBJ1-2; D uncertain. The CDR3 is made up of 13 amino acids. Germline V gene sequence: CDR1 MDHEN, CDR2 SYDVKM. V was shortened by 2 bases and J by 8 bases, with 12 bases between the two germline ends. The CDR3 sequence: CASSLPGLKGYTF. DNA for the CDR3: TGTGCCAGCAGTTTACCCGGACTTAAAGGCTACACCTTC.

The gene calls are TRBV5-1 and TRBJ2-4, with 13 positions matching TRBD2. CDR3 length: 18 residues. Germline V CDR1 and CDR2: SGHRS, YFSETQ. The ends lost 4 bases at V and 9 bases at J; junction bases unmatched: 16. Here the CDR3 DNA reads TGCGCCAGCAGCCCCGGACTAGCGGGAGAAATCGGTTTCGGCATTCAGTACTTC. Protein product: CASSPGLAGEIGFGIQYF.

The CDR3: CASGLSYGGKEQFF. CDR3 DNA: TGCGCCAGCGGGCTCTCGTACGGGGGGAAGGAGCAGTTCTTC. The chain is built from TRBV4-1 and TRBJ2-1, with 7 bases matching TRBD2. Germline assignment: CDR1 MGHRA and CDR2 YSYEKL. V shed 8 bases, J shed 10 bases, and the junction held 14 bases outside the gene matches. The CDR3 extends over 14 amino acids.

The rearrangement joins TRBV23-1 to TRBJ1-5, with a tentative D call TRBD1 (6 bases). TRBV23-1 is designated an ORF whose function remains uncertain. The CDR3 is 12 residues long. V was pared by 6 bases and J by 7 bases, with 10 bases between. The CDR3 nucleotides read TGCGCCAGCAGACAGGGCCGGCAGCCCCAGCATTTT. Encoded protein: CASRQGRQPQHF.

This rearrangement joins TRBV27 to TRBJ2-3, with a weak D call TRBD2 (5 bases). Germline V CDR1 and CDR2: MNHEY, SMNVEV (reference sequence). V lost 3 bases, J lost 0 bases, and 10 bases lay in between. The CDR3 runs 15 residues. CDR3 nucleotide sequence: TGTGCCAGCAGTTTTTCGAGGGTTAGCACAGATACGCAGTATTTT. It translates to CASSFSRVSTDTQYF.

The rearrangement joins TRBV24-1 to TRBJ1-1, with TRBD1 matching over 8 bases. The germline gives CDR1 KGHDR, CDR2 SFDVKD. Trimming took 2 bases from V and 8 from J; bases not matched to a gene: 3. This CDR3 has 13 residues. CDR3 residues: CATSDSRDREAFF. CDR3 nucleotides: TGTGCCACCAGTGATTCCCGGGACAGGGAAGCTTTCTTT.

V gene TRBV6-5 combines with J gene TRBJ1-2; D gene uncertain. Trimming stripped 0 bases from V and 8 bases from J, with 10 bases between. Germline CDR1 MNHEY, CDR2 SVGAGI. The CDR3 is 13 residues long. Here the CDR3 reads CASSYSTAGGYTF. The DNA for the CDR3 is TGTGCCAGCAGTTACTCTACAGCAGGAGGCTACACCTTC.

J is TRBJ2-7 and V is TRBV7-9; the match to TRBD2 covers 7 bases. The germline gives CDR1 SEHNR, CDR2 FQNEAQ (reference sequence). The CDR3 consists of 14 residues. J was trimmed by 4 bases and V by 5 bases; bases with no gene match: 8. In DNA form, the CDR3 reads TGTGCCAGCAGCCCAGCTGGCGGGAGTTACGAGCAGTACTTC. Amino acids: CASSPAGGSYEQYF.

The rearrangement joins TRBV7-2 to TRBJ2-3; the D is unclear. CDR3 length: 12 residues. In germline, CDR1 is SGHTA, CDR2 FQGNSA. V gave up 5 bases and J gave up 6 bases, with 9 bases separating them. CDR3 coding DNA: TGTGCCAGCAGCCCCTACTCGGATACGCAGTATTTT. It translates to CASSPYSDTQYF.

The CDR3 region has the DNA TGTGCCAGCAGTCGGGGGGTCTTCTATGGCTACACCTTC. It codes for CASSRGVFYGYTF. V and J are TRBV27 and TRBJ1-2; tentatively, D is TRBD1 (5 bases). Germline CDR1 reads MNHEY; CDR2 reads SMNVEV (reference sequence). Trimming took 5 bases from V and 4 from J, leaving 11 bases between them. The CDR3 is 13 amino acids.

The chain carries TRBV7-8 and TRBJ2-1; 8 positions match TRBD1. Germline-derived CDR1 and CDR2 are SGHVS and FQNEAQ. This CDR3 spans 17 amino acids. J lost 6 bases, V lost 7 bases, and 17 bases had no gene match. DNA of the CDR3: TGTGCCAGCACGTTCGGGGGCCTGACAGGGGTTGTCAATGAGCAGTTCTTC. Protein sequence: CASTFGGLTGVVNEQFF.

This clone was counted a single time. The rearrangement joins TRBV5-1 to TRBJ1-5; D is possibly TRBD1 (5 bases). Germline V CDR1 and CDR2: SGHRS, YFSETQ. Between the trimmed V and J ends, which lost 4 bases and 3 bases, there was a span of 11 bases. The CDR3 runs to 14 residues. The CDR3: CASSLGGYNQPQHF. The CDR3 DNA reads as TGCGCCAGCAGCCTCGGGGGGTACAATCAGCCCCAGCATTTT.

This chain connects TRBV27 to TRBJ2-5; D may be TRBD2 (6 bases). The germline gives CDR1 MNHEY, CDR2 SMNVEV (reference sequence). This CDR3 comprises 15 residues. Trimming cost V 8 bases and J 1 base, with 17 bases left between them. CDR3 protein: CASRWGARGQETQYF. The CDR3 nucleotides read TGTGCCAGCCGGTGGGGTGCGCGGGGCCAAGAGACCCAGTACTTC.

This clone came up a few times. This chain connects TRBV5-4 to TRBJ2-2; a possible D gene is TRBD2 (5 bases). V lost 5 bases, J lost 1 base, and 12 bases lay in between. CDR3 length equals 15 residues. Germline V gene lookup returns CDR1 SGHNT and CDR2 YYREEE (reference sequence). This CDR3 is CASRNQLGNTGELFF. Written as DNA, the CDR3 is TGTGCCAGCAGAAACCAACTAGGGAACACCGGGGAGCTGTTTTTT.

V gene TRBV7-2 combines with J gene TRBJ2-2, with TRBD2 matching 11 bases. Germline V gene lookup returns CDR1 SGHTA and CDR2 FQGNSA. V lost 2 bases and J lost 0; bases outside the gene matches: 5. The CDR3 has 18 residues. The DNA for the CDR3 is TGTGCCAGCAGCTTAAAAGGACTAGCGGGCACGAACACCGGGGAGCTGTTTTTT. It is translated as CASSLKGLAGTNTGELFF.

This clone came up once. The chain links TRBV19 to TRBJ2-1; maybe TRBD2 (5 bases). Trimming left V 11 bases short and J 6 bases short, with 17 bases between. CDR1 LNHDA and CDR2 SQIVND come from the germline V gene (reference sequence). The CDR3 is 13 amino acids. CDR3 amino acids: CASRGRAGNEQFF. Here the CDR3 DNA reads TGTGCCTCGAGAGGGCGGGCGGGCAATGAGCAGTTCTTC. Based on the CDR3 plus reference TRBV19 and TRBJ2-1, the full variable domain is DGGITQSPKYLFRKEGQNVTLSCEQNLNHDAMYWYRQDPGQGLRLIYYSQIVNDFQKGDIAEGYSVSREKKESFPLTVTSAQKNPTAFYLCASRGRAGNEQFFGPGTRLTVL.

This rearrangement joins TRBV7-8 to TRBJ2-1; 8 bases are shared with TRBD2. The length of the CDR3 is 16 residues. With V trimmed by 2 bases and J by 1 base, 4 bases remained unmatched. Germline CDR1 reads SGHVS; CDR2 reads FQNEAQ. The CDR3 bases are TGTGCCAGCAGCTTATTTACTAGCGGATCCTACAATGAGCAGTTCTTC. Translating it yields CASSLFTSGSYNEQFF.

The gene calls are TRBV27 and TRBJ2-1; 13 bases fit TRBD2. Germline V gene sequence: CDR1 MNHEY, CDR2 SMNVEV (reference sequence). This CDR3 is built from 17 residues. The trim removed 5 bases at V and 5 bases at J, leaving 9 bases unmatched. CDR3 sequence (DNA): TGTGCCAGCAGTCCAGTTTTCGGGACTAGCGGGAACAATGAGCAGTTCTTC. Translated, it gives CASSPVFGTSGNNEQFF.

This sequence joins TRBV28 and TRBJ2-2; 7 nucleotides match TRBD1. V dropped 6 bases and J dropped 6; count of bases not matched to a gene: 7. CDR1 and CDR2 (germline): MDHEN, SYDVKM. CDR3 length: 14 residues. The CDR3 reads CASRSQGTPGELFF. The DNA of the CDR3 is TGTGCCAGCAGATCACAGGGGACCCCCGGGGAGCTGTTTTTT.

This chain uses TRBV2 with TRBJ1-5, with a possible D match to TRBD1 (6 bases). There are 15 residues in the CDR3. From germline, CDR1 is SNHLY and CDR2 FYNNEI. The V gene lost 2 bases and the J gene lost 1 base, with 9 bases spanning the gap. The CDR3 loop reads CASSEQGQSNQPQHF. The CDR3 DNA follows: TGTGCCAGCAGTGAACAAGGACAGAGCAATCAGCCCCAGCATTTT.

The CDR3 here is CASSSMPGQGPDTQYF. CDR3 in DNA: TGTGCCAGCAGCTCTATGCCGGGACAGGGTCCAGATACGCAGTATTTT. The genes are TRBV28 and TRBJ2-3; 9 bases line up with TRBD1. From germline, CDR1 is MDHEN and CDR2 SYDVKM. With 6 bases clipped from V and 4 bases from J, the junction kept 11 bases outside the gene matches. This CDR3 comprises 16 residues.

The chain has TRBV6-1 and TRBJ2-1; D is ambiguous. V lost 0 bases and J 4 bases, leaving 4 bases between the germline ends. Looked up from germline, CDR1 is MNHNS and CDR2 is SASEGT. The CDR3 has 13 residues. The DNA for the CDR3 is TGTGCCAGCAGTGAAGCCGCGTACAATGAGCAGTTCTTC. It translates to CASSEAAYNEQFF.

The chain recombines TRBV18 with TRBJ1-6; D gene uncertain. The CDR3 contains 15 residues. Germline values: CDR1 KGHSH, CDR2 LQKENI. Trimming stripped 5 bases from V and 0 bases from J, with 8 bases between. CDR3 in amino acids: CASSADNSYNSPLHF. CDR3 in DNA: TGTGCCAGCTCAGCCGACAACTCCTATAATTCACCCCTCCACTTT.

For the CDR3, the DNA is TGTGCCAGCAGCTGGGACATCTGGAATTCACCCCTCCACTTT. Its protein product is CASSWDIWNSPLHF. The chain combines TRBV11-1 with TRBJ1-6, with D possibly matching TRBD1 (6 bases). This CDR3 is built from 14 residues. The V end was cut by 4 bases, the J end by 7 bases, with 11 bases between. Germline CDR1 SGHAT, CDR2 FQDESV (reference sequence).

V usage is TRBV7-9 and J usage is TRBJ1-6; D remains ambiguous. Trimming shortened V by 5 bases and J by 1 base, and 15 bases separated the two germline ends. The CDR3 extends over 17 amino acids. Germline loops: CDR1 SEHNR, CDR2 FQNEAQ (reference sequence). The CDR3 sequence is CASSRGVVSSYNSPLHF. The CDR3 region has the DNA TGTGCCAGCAGCCGAGGTGTGGTTTCTTCCTATAATTCACCCCTCCACTTT.

The chain couples TRBV7-9 to TRBJ1-2; D not resolved. Germline CDR1 and CDR2: SEHNR and FQNEAQ (reference sequence). Trimming removed 4 bases at V and 4 bases at J, with 19 bases between. The CDR3 covers 16 residues. CDR3 nucleotide sequence: TGTGCCAGCAGCTCCGCCGGGCGGGAAACCTCCTATGGCTACACCTTC. It translates to CASSSAGRETSYGYTF.